One and the same sample provided the 8 T cell receptor beta chains below, sequenced in a study of tumor-infiltrating lymphocytes in primary liver carcinoma. Priming with a constant-region primer yielded TCR beta cDNA from 400 to 550 ng total RNA. Nested multiplex PCR, run for three rounds with slightly modified ARM-PCR, yielded TCR beta libraries. Amplification in the first two PCR rounds was performed using TRBV1-TRBV30 forward primers and a C-beta reverse primer for 9 to 11 cycles each. TCRdb redid the calling of the multiplex PCR reads with MiXCR, one entry per CDR3 protein. The sample holds 150,000 to 200,000 distinct CDR3 sequences, over 50% seen once. Blood RNA came from unsorted whole blood; germline DNA was also extracted. Sequences were obtained from peripheral blood. These receptors came from a man in his forties or fifties with primary liver carcinoma and hepatitis B virus infection.

The genes are TRBV29-1 and TRBJ2-3; 12 nucleotides agree with TRBD2. The CDR3 is 14 amino acids. Germline-derived CDR1 and CDR2 are SQVTM and ANQGSEA. J lost 7 bases, V lost 2 bases, and 4 bases had no gene match. CDR3 loop: CSVESSGRAYTQYF. CDR3 bases: TGCAGCGTTGAATCTAGCGGGAGGGCCTATACGCAGTATTTT.

This clonotype was seen ten or more times. The V gene is TRBV29-1, the J gene TRBJ2-7, with 7 bases aligning to TRBD1. The CDR3 covers 14 residues. The V segment lost 4 bases and the J segment 0 bases; nucleotides outside the gene matches: 6. Looked up from germline, CDR1 is SQVTM and CDR2 is ANQGSEA. The CDR3 spells CSVAGQESSYEQYF. In DNA, the CDR3 is TGCAGCGTTGCAGGACAGGAGAGCTCCTACGAGCAGTACTTC.

The gene calls are TRBV6-5 and TRBJ1-1, with D unclear. Germline V lookup: CDR1 MNHEY, CDR2 SVGAGI. The CDR3 length is 14 residues. V gave up 0 bases and J gave up 0 bases, with 5 bases separating them. The CDR3 DNA reads TGTGCCAGCAGTTACTCGAAGGTGAACACTGAAGCTTTCTTT. This gives the protein CASSYSKVNTEAFF.

The rearrangement links TRBV2 to TRBJ2-3; D is possibly TRBD2 (5 bases). The CDR3 totals 15 residues. V gave up 3 bases and J gave up 5 bases, with 15 bases separating them. The germline V gene has CDR1 SNHLY and CDR2 FYNNEI. The CDR3 DNA sequence: TGTGCCAGCAGTGATGGACTTACTGAACTAGATACGCAGTATTTT. It encodes CASSDGLTELDTQYF.

The table lists this clonotype with a count of one. The chain carries TRBV5-6 and TRBJ1-5; unclear D gene. V was pared by 3 bases and J by 2 bases, with 15 bases between. Germline V gene sequence: CDR1 SGHDT, CDR2 YYEEEE. There are 16 residues in the CDR3. The CDR3 loop reads CASSSGPWGGNQPQHF. CDR3 bases: TGTGCCAGCAGCTCCGGACCTTGGGGAGGCAATCAGCCCCAGCATTTT. Supplemented by reference TRBV5-6 and TRBJ1-5, the full variable domain reads DAGVTQSPTHLIKTRGQQVTLRCSPKSGHDTVSWYQQALGQGPQFIFQYYEEEERQRGNFPDRFSGHQFPNYSSELNVNALLLGDSALYLCASSSGPWGGNQPQHFGDGTRLSIL.

The V call is TRBV10-2, the J call TRBJ1-3; D call uncertain. The CDR3 loop spans 12 amino acids. The germline CDR1 and CDR2 sequences are WSHSY and SAAADI. V lost 4 bases and J lost 1, with 2 bases in between. CDR3 in amino acids: CASSASGNTIYF. For the CDR3, the DNA is TGCGCCAGCAGTGCTTCTGGAAACACCATATATTTT.

The chain joins TRBV4-1 to TRBJ2-2; D is unresolved. Germline CDR1 reads MGHRA; CDR2 reads YSYEKL. The V and J ends lost 8 bases and 0 bases respectively, with 10 bases between them. The CDR3 contains 14 residues. In DNA form, the CDR3 reads TGCGCCAGCCAGCAACGGGCGAACACCGGGGAGCTGTTTTTT. Translating gives CASQQRANTGELFF.

V is TRBV6-4 and J is TRBJ2-3; TRBD1 agrees at 10 bases. Trimming removed 4 bases from V and 1 base from J; junction bases left unmatched: 2. The CDR3 runs 15 residues. The germline gives CDR1 MRHNA, CDR2 SNTAGT. The CDR3 here is CASSAGTGGTDTQYF. CDR3 DNA sequence: TGTGCCAGCAGTGCCGGGACAGGGGGCACAGATACGCAGTATTTT.